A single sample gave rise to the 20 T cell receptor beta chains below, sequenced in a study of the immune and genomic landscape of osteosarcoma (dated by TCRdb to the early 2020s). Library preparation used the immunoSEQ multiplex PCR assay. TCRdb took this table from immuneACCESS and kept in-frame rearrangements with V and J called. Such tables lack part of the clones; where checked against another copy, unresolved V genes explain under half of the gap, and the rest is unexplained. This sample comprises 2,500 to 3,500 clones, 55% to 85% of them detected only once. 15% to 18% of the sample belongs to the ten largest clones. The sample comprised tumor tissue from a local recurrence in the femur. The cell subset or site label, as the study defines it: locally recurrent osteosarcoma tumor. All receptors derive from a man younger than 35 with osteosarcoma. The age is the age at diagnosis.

CDR3 bases: TGTGCCTGGGGAGGTAGGACAGGGAATTCACCCCTCCACTTT. This translates into CAWGGRTGNSPLHF. V gene TRBV30 combines with J gene TRBJ1-6, with 8 positions matching TRBD1. Unmatched junction bases numbered 7, after V lost 5 bases and J lost 7 bases. The CDR3 covers 14 residues. Looked up from germline, CDR1 is GTSNPN and CDR2 is SVGIG (reference sequence).

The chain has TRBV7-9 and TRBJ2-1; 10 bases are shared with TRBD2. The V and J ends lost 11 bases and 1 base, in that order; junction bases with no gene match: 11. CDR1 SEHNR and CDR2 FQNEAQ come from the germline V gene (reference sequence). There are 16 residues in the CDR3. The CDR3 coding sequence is TGTGCCGGCACCGGGACTAGCGTGGGATCCTACAATGAGCAGTTCTTC. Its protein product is CAGTGTSVGSYNEQFF.

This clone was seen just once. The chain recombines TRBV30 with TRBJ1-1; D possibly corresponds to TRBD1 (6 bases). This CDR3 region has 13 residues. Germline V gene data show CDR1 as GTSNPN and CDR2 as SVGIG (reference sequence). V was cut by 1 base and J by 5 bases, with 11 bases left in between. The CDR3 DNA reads TGTGCCTGGAGTGCCCACAGGGCTACTGAAGCTTTCTTT. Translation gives CAWSAHRATEAFF.

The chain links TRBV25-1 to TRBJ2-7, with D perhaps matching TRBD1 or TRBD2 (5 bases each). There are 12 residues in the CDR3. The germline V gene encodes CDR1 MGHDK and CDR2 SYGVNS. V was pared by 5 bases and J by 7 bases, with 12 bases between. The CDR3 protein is CASSQVGAEQYF. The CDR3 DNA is TGTGCCAGCAGTCAAGTCGGGGCAGAGCAGTACTTC.

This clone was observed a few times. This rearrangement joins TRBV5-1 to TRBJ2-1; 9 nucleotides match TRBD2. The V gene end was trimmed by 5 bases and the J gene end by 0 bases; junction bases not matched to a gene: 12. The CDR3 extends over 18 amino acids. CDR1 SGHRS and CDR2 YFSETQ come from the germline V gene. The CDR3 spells CASRWSSGSPSSYNEQFF. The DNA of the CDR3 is TGCGCCAGCAGATGGAGTAGCGGGAGCCCCAGCTCCTACAATGAGCAGTTCTTC. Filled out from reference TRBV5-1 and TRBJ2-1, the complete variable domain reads KAGVTQTPRYLIKTRGQQVTLSCSPISGHRSVSWYQQTPGQGLQFLFEYFSETQRNKGNFPGRFSGRQFSNSRSEMNVSTLELGDSALYLCASRWSSGSPSSYNEQFFGPGTRLTVL.

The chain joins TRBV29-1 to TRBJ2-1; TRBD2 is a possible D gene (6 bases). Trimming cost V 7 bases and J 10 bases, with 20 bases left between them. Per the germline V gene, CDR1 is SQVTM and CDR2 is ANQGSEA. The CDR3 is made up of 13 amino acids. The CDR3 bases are TGCAGCGCCGTCAAATATGAGGGAGGCGAGCAGTTCTTC. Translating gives CSAVKYEGGEQFF.

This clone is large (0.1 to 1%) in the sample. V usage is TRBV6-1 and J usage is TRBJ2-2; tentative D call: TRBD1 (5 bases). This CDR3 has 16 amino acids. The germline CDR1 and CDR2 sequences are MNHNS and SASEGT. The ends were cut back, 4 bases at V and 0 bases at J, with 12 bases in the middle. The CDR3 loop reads CASSVDRATNTGELFF. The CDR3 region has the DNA TGTGCCAGCAGTGTAGACAGAGCTACGAACACCGGGGAGCTGTTTTTT.

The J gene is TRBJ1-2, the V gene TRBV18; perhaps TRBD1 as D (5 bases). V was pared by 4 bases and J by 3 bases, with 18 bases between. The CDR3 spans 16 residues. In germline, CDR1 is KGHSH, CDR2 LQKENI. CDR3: CASSHRDGESDYGYTF. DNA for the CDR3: TGTGCCAGCTCACACCGGGACGGGGAGTCCGACTATGGCTACACCTTC.

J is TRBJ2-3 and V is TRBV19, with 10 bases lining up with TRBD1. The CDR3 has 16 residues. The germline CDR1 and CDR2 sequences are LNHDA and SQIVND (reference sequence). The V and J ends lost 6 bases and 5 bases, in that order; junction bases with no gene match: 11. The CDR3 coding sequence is TGTGCCAGTAGGGAGATATTCGGGACAGGGGAAGATACGCAGTATTTT. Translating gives CASREIFGTGEDTQYF.

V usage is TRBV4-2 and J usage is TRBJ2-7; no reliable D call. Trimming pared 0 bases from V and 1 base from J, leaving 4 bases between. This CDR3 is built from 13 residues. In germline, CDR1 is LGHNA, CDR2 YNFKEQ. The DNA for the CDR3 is TGTGCCAGCAGCCAAGATTGGTCCTACGAGCAGTACTTC. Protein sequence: CASSQDWSYEQYF.

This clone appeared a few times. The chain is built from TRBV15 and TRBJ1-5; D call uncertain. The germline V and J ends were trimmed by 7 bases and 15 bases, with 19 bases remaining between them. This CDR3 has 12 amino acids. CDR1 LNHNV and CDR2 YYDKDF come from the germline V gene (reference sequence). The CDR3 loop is CATKGRRLSRHF. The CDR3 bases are TGTGCCACCAAAGGCCGCAGGCTCTCTCGGCATTTT. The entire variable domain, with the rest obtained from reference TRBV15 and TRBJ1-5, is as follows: DAMVIQNPRYQVTQFGKPVTLSCSQTLNHNVMYWYQQKSSQAPKLLFHYYDKDFNNEADTPDNFQSRRPNTSFCFLDIRSPGLGDTAMYLCATKGRRLSRHFGDGTRLSIL.

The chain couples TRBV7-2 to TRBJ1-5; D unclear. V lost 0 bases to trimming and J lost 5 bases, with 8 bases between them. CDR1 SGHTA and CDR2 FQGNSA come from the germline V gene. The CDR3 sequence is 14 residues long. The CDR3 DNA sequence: TGTGCCAGCAGCTTAGCGCTAGGGTATCAGCCCCAGCATTTT. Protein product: CASSLALGYQPQHF.

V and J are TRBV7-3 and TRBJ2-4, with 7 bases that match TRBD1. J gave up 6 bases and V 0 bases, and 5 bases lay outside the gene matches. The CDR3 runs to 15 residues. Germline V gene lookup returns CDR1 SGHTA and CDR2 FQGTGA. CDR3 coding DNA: TGTGCCAGCAGCTTAACCGGGACAGCAAGAAACATTCAGTACTTC. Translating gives CASSLTGTARNIQYF.

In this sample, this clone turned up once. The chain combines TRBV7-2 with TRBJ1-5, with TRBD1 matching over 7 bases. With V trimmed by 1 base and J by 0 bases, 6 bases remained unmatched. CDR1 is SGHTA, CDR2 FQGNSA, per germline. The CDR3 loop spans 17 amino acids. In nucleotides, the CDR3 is TGTGCCAGCAGCTTAGTAGGGGGACAGAATAGCAATCAGCCCCAGCATTTT. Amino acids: CASSLVGGQNSNQPQHF.

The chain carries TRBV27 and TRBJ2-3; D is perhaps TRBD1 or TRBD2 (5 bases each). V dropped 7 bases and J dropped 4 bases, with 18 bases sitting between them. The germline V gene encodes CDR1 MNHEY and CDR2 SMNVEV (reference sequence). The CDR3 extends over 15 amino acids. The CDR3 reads CASTQSGRGADTQYF. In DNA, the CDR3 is TGTGCCAGCACCCAGTCAGGGAGAGGAGCAGATACGCAGTATTTT.

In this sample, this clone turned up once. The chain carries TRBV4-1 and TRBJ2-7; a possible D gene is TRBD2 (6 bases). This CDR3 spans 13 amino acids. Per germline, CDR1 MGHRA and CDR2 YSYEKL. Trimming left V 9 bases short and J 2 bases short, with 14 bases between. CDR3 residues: CASSGEAAYEQYF. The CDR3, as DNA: TGCGCCAGTTCGGGGGAGGCCGCCTACGAGCAGTACTTC.

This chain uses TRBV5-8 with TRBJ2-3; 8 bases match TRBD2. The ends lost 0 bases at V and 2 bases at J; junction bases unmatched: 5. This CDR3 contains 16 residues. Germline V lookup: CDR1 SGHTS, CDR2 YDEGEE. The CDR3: CASSLEGSGITDTQYF. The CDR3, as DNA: TGTGCCAGCAGCTTGGAGGGTAGCGGGATCACAGATACGCAGTATTTT. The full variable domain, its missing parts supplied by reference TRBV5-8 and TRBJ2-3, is EAGVTQSPTHLIKTRGQQATLRCSPISGHTSVYWYQQALGLGLQFLLWYDEGEERNRGNFPPRFSGRQFPNYSSELNVNALELEDSALYLCASSLEGSGITDTQYFGPGTRLTVL.

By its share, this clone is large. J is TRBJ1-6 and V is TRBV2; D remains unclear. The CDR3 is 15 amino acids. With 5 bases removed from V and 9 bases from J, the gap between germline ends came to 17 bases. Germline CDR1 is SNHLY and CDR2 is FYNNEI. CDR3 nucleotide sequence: TGTGCCAGCAGTCTCGAGGACGGCCCAGGTTCACCCCTCCACTTT. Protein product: CASSLEDGPGSPLHF.

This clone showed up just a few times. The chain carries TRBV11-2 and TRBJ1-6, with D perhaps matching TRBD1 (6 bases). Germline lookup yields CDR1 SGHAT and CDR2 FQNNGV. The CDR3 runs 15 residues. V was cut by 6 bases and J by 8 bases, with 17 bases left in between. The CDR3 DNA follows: TGTGCCAGCAGTTCAGTACAGGGAGATGATTCACCCCTCCACTTT. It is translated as CASSSVQGDDSPLHF.

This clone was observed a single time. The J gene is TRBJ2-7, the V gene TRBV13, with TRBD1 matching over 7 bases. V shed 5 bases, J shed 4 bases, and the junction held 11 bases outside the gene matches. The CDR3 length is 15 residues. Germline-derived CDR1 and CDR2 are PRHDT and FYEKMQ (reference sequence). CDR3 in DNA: TGTGCCAGCAGCCCGGCCCGCCAGGGGGATTACGAGCAGTACTTC. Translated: CASSPARQGDYEQYF.